The present TCR beta chain was sequenced within a study of T cell clonotyping in hematopoietic cell transplantation. Stated time point: recipient sample about 28 days before transplant, after cytoreduction. Turning to this clone: What it recognizes is unknown.

Study-level findings and limits: Higher Inverse Simpson Index values in graft donor and pretransplant recipient predicted broader posttransplant TCR diversity.

Germline loops: CDR1 MGHDK, CDR2 SYGVNS. This CDR3 contains 12 residues. The V end was cut by 8 bases, the J end by 5 bases, with 12 bases between. TCRdb's table, derived via immunoSEQ multiplex PCR, lists solely in-frame clones and lacks some. The repertoire holds 35,000 to 45,000 clones, 95% seen once, with 1.5% to 2% in the top ten. The sequence was collected from a man in his forties with chronic myeloid leukemia. Some clones in this sample may be carry-over from other donors' samples. Sequenced material: peripheral blood mononuclear cells, taken before stem cell transplant. The chain uses TRBV25-1 and TRBJ2-5; D remains ambiguous. The CDR3 DNA reads TGTGCCAGCGGGCCCTCATGGGAGACCCAGTACTTC. Its protein product is CASGPSWETQYF. The complete variable domain, with remaining parts taken from reference TRBV25-1 and TRBJ2-5, reads EADIYQTPRYLVIGTGKKITLECSQTMGHDKMYWYQQDPGMELHLIHYSYGVNSTEKGDLSSESTVSRIRTEHFPLTLESARPSHTSQYLCASGPSWETQYFGPGTRLLVL.